Here is one T cell receptor (beta chain) with its context. Its specificity is not known. Trimming removed 3 bases from V and 7 bases from J; junction bases left unmatched: 23. This CDR3 spans 20 amino acids. A modified ARM-PCR protocol with three rounds of nested PCR amplified TCRbeta. TCRdb itself ran the multiplex PCR reads through MiXCR, one entry per CDR3 protein. The sample carries approximately 79,000 distinct CDR3 sequences, about two thirds recorded once. This record belongs to a study of tumor and adjacent non-tumor tissue in lung cancer. Study summary: The patients, 10 men and five or six women, were roughly 30 to 80 with stage I to III disease. On average, productive TCRbeta reads reached about 4.17 million per sample. The study's findings and limits: Normal lung showed higher cumulative top 100 clone frequency than tumor.

The template was RNA from unsorted bulk tissue. This chain links TRBV12-3 or TRBV12-4 with TRBJ1-4, with 7 bases aligning to TRBD1. The sequence was obtained from a woman aged 40-49 years with non-small cell lung cancer. What was sequenced was lung tumor tissue. In DNA, the CDR3 is TGTGCCAGCAGTTTCTGGCGCGACGGGACAGTTTTATCATCTATTGAAAAACTGTTTTTT. This sequence encodes CASSFWRDGTVLSSIEKLFF.